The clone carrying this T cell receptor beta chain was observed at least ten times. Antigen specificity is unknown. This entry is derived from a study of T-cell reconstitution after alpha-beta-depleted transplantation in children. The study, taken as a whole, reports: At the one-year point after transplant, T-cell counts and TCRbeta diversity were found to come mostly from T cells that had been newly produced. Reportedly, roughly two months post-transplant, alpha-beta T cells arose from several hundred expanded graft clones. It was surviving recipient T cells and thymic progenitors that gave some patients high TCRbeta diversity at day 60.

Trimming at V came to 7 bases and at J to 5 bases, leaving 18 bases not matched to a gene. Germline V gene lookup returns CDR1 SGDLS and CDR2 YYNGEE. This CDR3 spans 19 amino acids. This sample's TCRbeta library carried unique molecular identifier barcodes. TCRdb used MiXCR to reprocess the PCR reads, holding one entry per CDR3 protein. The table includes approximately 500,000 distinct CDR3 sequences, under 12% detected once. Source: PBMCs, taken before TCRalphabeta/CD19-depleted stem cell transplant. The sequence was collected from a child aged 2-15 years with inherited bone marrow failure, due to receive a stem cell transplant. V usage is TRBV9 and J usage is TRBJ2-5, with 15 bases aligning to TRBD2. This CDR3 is CASGPTIPGLAGGRETQYF. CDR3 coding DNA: TGTGCCAGCGGACCCACTATCCCGGGACTAGCGGGAGGCCGGGAGACCCAGTACTTC.